The T cell receptor beta chain described here comes from a study of T cell responses to AZD1222 COVID-19 vaccine. Regarding this clone: The antigen is unknown.

The CDR3 length is 17 residues. Looked up from germline, CDR1 is LGHNA and CDR2 is YNFKEQ. Trimming took 1 base from V and 4 from J, leaving 16 bases between them. Study results and caveats: Repertoires were obtained solely post-peak T cell response. As reported, nearly half of all spike-specific TCRs target variant regions that are unmutated.

Assay used: immunoSEQ multiplex PCR; TCRdb lists only in-frame clones, some missing. The sample has roughly 150,000 clones, under 95% seen once. The V gene is TRBV4-2, the J gene TRBJ1-4, with no clear D. Specimen: peripheral blood, collected on day 0 of AZD1222 vaccination. The receptor's source is an adult in good health. CDR3 DNA sequence: TGTGCCAGCAGCCAAGGATTCCCGGGCAGACTTAATGAAAAACTGTTTTTT. Translated, it gives CASSQGFPGRLNEKLFF.